The 32 T cell receptor beta chains presented below share a single source sample, sequenced in a study of blood T cell repertoires in COVID-19. Sequencing used immunoSEQ multiplex PCR; TCRdb keeps in-frame clones, though not all of them. Altogether 60,000 to 90,000 clones are present, less than 85% being singletons, with the ten largest covering just over 2.5%. The sample taken for sequencing was peripheral blood. All receptors derive from a human donor with acute or convalescent COVID-19. The donor label of this sample is uncertain.

CDR3 sequence (DNA): TGTGCCAGCAGCACGGGACAGGGCGGGACAACTAATGAAAAACTGTTTTTT. It specifies CASSTGQGGTTNEKLFF. This chain joins TRBV5-6 and TRBJ1-4, with 9 bases fitting TRBD1. Germline V CDR1 and CDR2: SGHDT, YYEEEE. The CDR3 totals 17 residues. With V trimmed by 4 bases and J by 0 bases, 7 bases remained unmatched.

The V and J genes are TRBV13 and TRBJ1-2, with a possible D match to TRBD1 (6 bases). The V and J ends lost 5 bases and 4 bases respectively, with 14 bases between them. The CDR3 extends over 14 amino acids. Germline V gives CDR1 PRHDT, CDR2 FYEKMQ (reference sequence). CDR3 sequence reads: CASSRVRGSYGYTF. In DNA, the CDR3 is TGTGCCAGCAGCCGGGTGAGGGGGAGCTATGGCTACACCTTC.

This chain joins TRBV30 and TRBJ2-1; 7 bases agree with TRBD2. The length of the CDR3 is 15 residues. With V trimmed by 2 bases and J by 5 bases, 9 bases remained unmatched. In germline, CDR1 is GTSNPN, CDR2 SVGIG (reference sequence). The DNA of the CDR3 is TGTGCCTGGAGTACTAGCGCTCTACAACACAATGAGCAGTTCTTC. It translates to CAWSTSALQHNEQFF.

This chain joins TRBV24-1 and TRBJ2-5, with D perhaps TRBD1 (6 bases). CDR1 KGHDR and CDR2 SFDVKD come from the germline V gene. The V end lost 4 bases, the J end lost 5 bases, and 19 bases lay between the germline ends. The CDR3 loop spans 16 amino acids. DNA for the CDR3: TGTGCCACCAGTGACCCAAAACAGGGCAAGGGTGAGACCCAGTACTTC. Translating it yields CATSDPKQGKGETQYF.

The chain combines TRBV6-5 with TRBJ2-1; TRBD2 matches at 10 bases. Germline assignment: CDR1 MNHEY and CDR2 SVGAGI. The CDR3 consists of 13 residues. Germline trimming cut 8 bases from V and 4 bases from J; bases unmatched to any gene: 2. The CDR3 spells CASRTSGYNEQFF. The CDR3, as DNA: TGTGCCAGCCGGACTAGCGGATACAATGAGCAGTTCTTC.

The chain joins TRBV2 to TRBJ2-2; D gene ambiguous. CDR1 SNHLY and CDR2 FYNNEI come from the germline V gene. Trimming removed 5 bases at V and 1 base at J, with 8 bases between. This CDR3 is built from 14 residues. CDR3 amino acids: CASSRTRNTGELFF. CDR3 DNA sequence: TGTGCCAGCAGTAGAACACGGAACACCGGGGAGCTGTTTTTT.

This clone was seen a handful of times. This chain uses TRBV6-1 with TRBJ1-3; D is undetermined. The ends were cut back, 2 bases at V and 0 bases at J, with 14 bases in the middle. Germline V gene sequence: CDR1 MNHNS, CDR2 SASEGT. CDR3 length: 17 amino acids. The CDR3 loop reads CASSENPHGSSGNTIYF. In nucleotides, the CDR3 is TGTGCCAGCAGTGAAAACCCACACGGGAGCTCTGGAAACACCATATATTTT.

The chain is built from TRBV6-6 and TRBJ1-5; the match to TRBD1 covers 10 bases. J lost 2 bases, V lost 6 bases, and 4 bases had no gene match. This CDR3 comprises 15 residues. Germline lookup yields CDR1 MNHNY and CDR2 SVGAGI (reference sequence). CDR3: CASRGTGDGNQPQHF. DNA of the CDR3: TGTGCCAGCAGGGGGACAGGGGATGGCAATCAGCCCCAGCATTTT.

This chain uses TRBV5-5 with TRBJ2-3; 11 bases align to TRBD2. The CDR3 spans 16 residues. Germline values: CDR1 SGHKS, CDR2 YYEKEE (reference sequence). V dropped 1 base and J dropped 4; count of bases not matched to a gene: 5. The CDR3 is CASSLTLTSGADTQYF. For the CDR3, the DNA is TGTGCCAGCAGCTTGACTCTGACTAGCGGGGCAGATACGCAGTATTTT. Full variable domain (missing parts from reference TRBV5-5 and TRBJ2-3): DAGVTQSPTHLIKTRGQQVTLRCSPISGHKSVSWYQQVLGQGPQFIFQYYEKEERGRGNFPDRFSARQFPNYSSELNVNALLLGDSALYLCASSLTLTSGADTQYFGPGTRLTVL.

This clone showed up just a few times. V gene TRBV10-1 combines with J gene TRBJ2-5; tentative D call: TRBD2 (5 bases). The CDR3 spans 14 residues. Trimming removed 3 bases from V and 1 base from J, with 9 bases in between. Germline CDR1 WNHNN, CDR2 SYGVQD (reference sequence). Here the CDR3 DNA reads TGCGCCAGCAGTGAAAGACGGGGCCAAGAGACCCAGTACTTC. It translates to CASSERRGQETQYF.

The rearrangement links TRBV6-2 or TRBV6-3 to TRBJ2-2, with 7 positions matching TRBD2. CDR1 is MNHEY, CDR2 SVGEGT, per germline. V dropped 6 bases and J dropped 2; count of bases not matched to a gene: 6. This CDR3 region has 15 residues. The chain's CDR3 is CASSTGGANTGELFF. CDR3 DNA: TGTGCCAGCAGCACGGGAGGCGCCAACACCGGGGAGCTGTTTTTT.

This chain connects TRBV7-6 to TRBJ2-2; 8 bases line up with TRBD2. Trimming at V came to 5 bases and at J to 0 bases, leaving 8 bases not matched to a gene. There are 17 residues in the CDR3. Germline-derived CDR1 and CDR2 are SGHVS and FNYEAQ. Here the CDR3 reads CASSRSGGRTNTGELFF. The DNA of the CDR3 is TGTGCCAGCAGCCGGAGCGGGGGCCGGACGAACACCGGGGAGCTGTTTTTT. Based on the CDR3 plus reference TRBV7-6 and TRBJ2-2, the full variable domain is GAGVSQSPRYKVTKRGQDVALRCDPISGHVSLYWYRQALGQGPEFLTYFNYEAQQDKSGLPNDRFSAERPEGSISTLTIQRTEQRDSAMYRCASSRSGGRTNTGELFFGEGSRLTVL.

The chain uses TRBV7-8 and TRBJ1-3; 8 bases agree with TRBD1. CDR1 SGHVS and CDR2 FQNEAQ come from the germline V gene. Unmatched junction bases numbered 11, after V lost 5 bases and J lost 5 bases. The CDR3 consists of 16 residues. The CDR3 sequence is CASSNDRGAGRNTIYF. For the CDR3, the DNA is TGTGCCAGCAGCAATGACAGGGGAGCAGGTCGAAACACCATATATTTT. Complete variable domain (other parts from reference TRBV7-8 and TRBJ1-3): GAGVSQSPRYKVAKRGQDVALRCDPISGHVSLFWYQQALGQGPEFLTYFQNEAQLDKSGLPSDRFFAERPEGSVSTLKIQRTQQEDSAVYLCASSNDRGAGRNTIYFGEGSWLTVV.

This clone was counted a single time. The chain is built from TRBV5-6 and TRBJ1-2, with a weak D call TRBD1 (5 bases). The CDR3 is made up of 14 amino acids. V lost 2 bases and J lost 5, with 13 bases in between. Per germline, CDR1 SGHDT and CDR2 YYEEEE. For the CDR3, the DNA is TGTGCCAGCAGCTTTATCAGGGCTTCTTATGGCTACACCTTC. This encodes CASSFIRASYGYTF.

V is TRBV6-5 and J is TRBJ1-2; 8 bases match TRBD1. The germline V gene encodes CDR1 MNHEY and CDR2 SVGAGI. Germline trimming cut 0 bases from V and 5 bases from J; bases unmatched to any gene: 8. The length of the CDR3 is 16 residues. Written as DNA, the CDR3 is TGTGCCAGCAGTTACTCGGCCAGGGGGCGCGATTATGGCTACACCTTC. This sequence encodes CASSYSARGRDYGYTF.

This clone was observed a few times. V and J are TRBV2 and TRBJ1-1, with a weak D call TRBD1 (6 bases). The CDR3 spans 14 residues. V lost 6 bases and J 1 base, leaving 12 bases between the germline ends. Germline V gene data show CDR1 as SNHLY and CDR2 as FYNNEI. CDR3 sequence: CASSATGPNTEAFF. The DNA for the CDR3 is TGTGCCAGCAGCGCGACAGGCCCGAACACTGAAGCTTTCTTT.

This chain links TRBV6-2 or TRBV6-3 with TRBJ1-1, with a possible D match to TRBD1 (6 bases). The V end was cut by 5 bases, the J end by 8 bases, with 15 bases between. The CDR3 covers 13 residues. The germline V gene encodes CDR1 MNHEY and CDR2 SVGEGT. CDR3 sequence (DNA): TGTGCCAGCAGTCGTGGAGGACAGCCAGAAGCTTTCTTT. Its protein product is CASSRGGQPEAFF.

The chain links TRBV27 to TRBJ1-5; D gene unclear. With 5 bases removed from V and 5 bases from J, the gap between germline ends came to 7 bases. There are 12 residues in the CDR3. Germline CDR1 MNHEY, CDR2 SMNVEV (reference sequence). CDR3 amino acids: CASSASDQPQHF. CDR3 coding DNA: TGTGCCAGCAGTGCTTCGGATCAGCCCCAGCATTTT.

The V and J genes are TRBV7-8 and TRBJ2-4, with a tentative D call TRBD2 (6 bases). The germline CDR1 and CDR2 sequences are SGHVS and FQNEAQ. CDR3 length equals 19 residues. Trimming pared 4 bases from V and 6 bases from J, leaving 28 bases between. The CDR3 nucleotides are TGTGCCAGCAGCTCCCTATCCACGGCGGGGTGGGGTAAGGGAAACATTCAGTACTTC. Protein: CASSSLSTAGWGKGNIQYF. Full variable domain (missing parts from reference TRBV7-8 and TRBJ2-4): GAGVSQSPRYKVAKRGQDVALRCDPISGHVSLFWYQQALGQGPEFLTYFQNEAQLDKSGLPSDRFFAERPEGSVSTLKIQRTQQEDSAVYLCASSSLSTAGWGKGNIQYFGAGTRLSVL.

The CDR3, as DNA: TGTGCCAGCAGCCCAGTGGGTGCGGGGGGCCTCAATGAGCAGTTCTTC. Its translation is CASSPVGAGGLNEQFF. The chain joins TRBV11-2 to TRBJ2-1; TRBD2 matches 8 bases. CDR3 length: 16 residues. Germline V gene lookup returns CDR1 SGHAT and CDR2 FQNNGV. The junction had 12 bases not matched to a gene; V was cut back by 5 bases and J by 6 bases.

This clone was seen a few times. As DNA, the CDR3 is TGCGCCAGCAGCCGAGAAGCGGGAGGACGCTACGAGCAGTACTTC. It codes for CASSREAGGRYEQYF. The genes are TRBV4-3 and TRBJ2-7; 9 positions match TRBD2. This CDR3 region has 15 residues. Per germline, CDR1 LGHNA and CDR2 YSLEER. The V segment lost 4 bases and the J segment 3 bases; nucleotides outside the gene matches: 7.

This clone was detected once. The V and J genes are TRBV5-4 and TRBJ2-7; 8 nucleotides match TRBD2. Germline CDR1 reads SGHNT; CDR2 reads YYREEE (reference sequence). The CDR3 contains 17 residues. J gave up 0 bases and V 0 bases, and 8 bases lay outside the gene matches. The CDR3 region is CASSLGPSGSSSYEQYF. CDR3 sequence (DNA): TGTGCCAGCAGCTTGGGGCCCAGCGGGAGCTCCTCCTACGAGCAGTACTTC.

V is TRBV9 and J is TRBJ1-2, with a weak D call TRBD1 (6 bases). In germline, CDR1 is SGDLS, CDR2 YYNGEE. Trimming removed 0 bases from V and 2 bases from J, with 11 bases in between. The CDR3 has 15 residues. The chain's CDR3 is CASSVATDRNYGYTF. In DNA form, the CDR3 reads TGTGCCAGCAGCGTAGCTACGGACAGAAACTATGGCTACACCTTC.

The chain employs TRBV6-2 or TRBV6-3 and TRBJ2-7; TRBD2 matches 9 bases. The V gene's germline CDR1 is MNHEY and CDR2 SVGEGT. The CDR3 sequence is 14 residues long. Trimming cost V 3 bases and J 2 bases; bases outside gene matches: 2. This CDR3 is CASSYLAGTYEQYF. The CDR3 bases are TGTGCCAGCAGTTATCTAGCGGGGACCTACGAGCAGTACTTC.

This clone showed up just once. The chain recombines TRBV30 with TRBJ1-4; 7 positions agree with TRBD1. With V trimmed by 3 bases and J by 0 bases, 4 bases remained unmatched. This CDR3 is built from 15 residues. CDR1 is GTSNPN and CDR2 is SVGIG in the germline V gene (reference sequence). The CDR3 DNA is TGTGCCTGGAGCGGACAGGATGCAACTAATGAAAAACTGTTTTTT. This codes for CAWSGQDATNEKLFF.

The chain recombines TRBV19 with TRBJ2-7, with 7 bases fitting TRBD1. CDR1 and CDR2 from the germline V gene are LNHDA and SQIVND (reference sequence). The CDR3 is made up of 13 amino acids. Losses at the gene ends were 5 bases for V and 3 bases for J; bases not matched to a gene: 4. The CDR3 loop is CASSPRDSYEQYF. CDR3 nucleotide sequence: TGTGCCAGTAGTCCCCGGGACAGCTACGAGCAGTACTTC.

The chain employs TRBV30 and TRBJ1-5, with TRBD1 as a possible D gene (6 bases). V was clipped by 0 bases and J by 3 bases, with 12 bases between them. Germline lookup yields CDR1 GTSNPN and CDR2 SVGIG (reference sequence). The CDR3 covers 15 residues. CDR3 sequence reads: CAWSVMGAINQPQHF. The CDR3 region has the DNA TGTGCCTGGAGTGTTATGGGGGCAATCAATCAGCCCCAGCATTTT.

This sequence joins TRBV21-1 and TRBJ2-3; TRBD2 reflects the table's D call only, with no check against the DNA. TRBV21-1 is annotated as a pseudogene. The CDR3 spans 17 residues. CDR3 amino acids: CASSYGEGLHITDTQYF. DNA for the CDR3: TGTGCCAGCAGTTATGGTGAGGGACTACATATCACAGATACGCAGTATTTT.

The CDR3 nucleotides are TGTGCCAGCAGACCTACACAGGCCCGGCAGCTAGAAGAGCAGTACTTC. Protein product: CASRPTQARQLEEQYF. This chain connects TRBV6-2 or TRBV6-3 to TRBJ2-7; D may be TRBD1 (5 bases). This CDR3 is 16 amino acids long. The V gene's germline CDR1 is MNHEY and CDR2 SVGEGT. The V end lost 6 bases, the J end lost 7 bases, and 25 bases lay between the germline ends.

The V and J genes are TRBV7-2 and TRBJ1-3; 10 bases align to TRBD1. CDR3 length equals 15 residues. Germline CDR1 is SGHTA and CDR2 is FQGNSA. J was trimmed by 4 bases and V by 4 bases; bases with no gene match: 4. CDR3 in amino acids: CASSYDRGLGNTIYF. CDR3 DNA: TGTGCCAGCAGCTACGACAGGGGGCTAGGAAACACCATATATTTT. The full variable domain, completed using reference TRBV7-2 and TRBJ1-3, is GAGVSQSPSNKVTEKGKDVELRCDPISGHTALYWYRQSLGQGLEFLIYFQGNSAPDKSGLPSDRFSAERTGGSVSTLTIQRTQQEDSAVYLCASSYDRGLGNTIYFGEGSWLTVV.

The V and J genes are TRBV12-3 or TRBV12-4 and TRBJ2-2; no definite D call. Between the trimmed V and J ends, which lost 5 bases and 6 bases, there was a span of 4 bases. The CDR3 is 11 amino acids. CDR3 residues: CASSGPGELFF. The CDR3 DNA is TGTGCCAGCAGTGGCCCCGGGGAGCTGTTTTTT.

This clone was seen a handful of times. V usage is TRBV11-1 and J usage is TRBJ2-2, with D possibly matching TRBD2 (5 bases). With 3 bases removed from V and 3 bases from J, the gap between germline ends came to 5 bases. The CDR3 is 13 residues long. CDR1 is SGHAT, CDR2 FQDESV, per germline (reference sequence). DNA of the CDR3: TGTGCCAGCAGCTTCGGGGACACCGGGGAGCTGTTTTTT. The encoded protein is CASSFGDTGELFF.